Below are 21 T cell receptor beta chains sequenced from a single sample in a study of early T cells in non-severe SARS-CoV-2 infection. TCRdb re-analysed the 5' RACE reads in MiXCR, keeping a single row per CDR3 protein. Of tens of thousands of distinct CDR3 sequences in the sample, over 9% were seen once. The sample comprised whole blood. The source is an adult who was a healthcare worker with PCR-confirmed SARS-CoV-2 infection or an uninfected control (not recorded which).

This clonotype turned up a few times. The genes are TRBV7-8 and TRBJ2-7, with no clear D. CDR3 size: 13 residues. Germline V gene data show CDR1 as SGHVS and CDR2 as FQNEAQ. Trimming shortened V by 5 bases and J by 3 bases, and 11 bases separated the two germline ends. The CDR3 spells CASSPAWNYEQYF. For the CDR3, the DNA is TGTGCCAGCAGCCCCGCGTGGAACTACGAGCAGTACTTC.

In this sample, this clonotype turned up many times. The chain recombines TRBV11-2 with TRBJ2-3; D is uncertain. Germline loops: CDR1 SGHAT, CDR2 FQNNGV. Trimming pared 3 bases from V and 6 bases from J, leaving 7 bases between. The CDR3 sequence is 12 residues long. The CDR3: CASSFARDTQYF. In DNA, the CDR3 is TGTGCCAGCAGCTTCGCCCGGGATACGCAGTATTTT.

The rearrangement joins TRBV7-9 to TRBJ1-5, with 8 bases aligning to TRBD1. CDR1 is SEHNR and CDR2 is FQNEAQ in the germline V gene (reference sequence). The CDR3 has 12 amino acids. V was pared by 7 bases and J by 5 bases, with 1 base of the junction left unmatched. The CDR3 DNA reads as TGTGCCAGCACAGGGGGCGATCAGCCCCAGCATTTT. Translation: CASTGGDQPQHF. The entire variable domain, with the rest obtained from reference TRBV7-9 and TRBJ1-5, is as follows: DTGVSQNPRHKITKRGQNVTFRCDPISEHNRLYWYRQTLGQGPEFLTYFQNEAQLEKSRLLSDRFSAERPKGSFSTLEIQRTEQGDSAMYLCASTGGDQPQHFGDGTRLSIL.

This clonotype has at least ten counts. The chain uses TRBV9 and TRBJ1-2; D gene ambiguous. V lost 3 bases and J 2 bases, leaving 14 bases between the germline ends. CDR3 length: 15 amino acids. CDR1 is SGDLS and CDR2 is YYNGEE in the germline V gene. The chain's CDR3 is CASSARTRSNYGYTF. The CDR3 DNA sequence: TGTGCCAGCAGCGCCCGGACGCGTTCGAACTATGGCTACACCTTC.

There are a few counts of this clonotype. The chain has TRBV6-1 and TRBJ1-6; TRBD1 might be the D (6 bases). V was cut by 5 bases and J by 9 bases, with 17 bases left in between. Germline CDR1 reads MNHNS; CDR2 reads SASEGT. This CDR3 is 15 amino acids long. The CDR3 coding sequence is TGTGCCAGCAGTCCGTGGGGGCAGGGGAGTTCACCCCTCCACTTT. Translation gives CASSPWGQGSSPLHF.

This clonotype has only a few counts. V usage is TRBV5-4 and J usage is TRBJ2-7; 11 bases match TRBD2. CDR3 length: 15 amino acids. V was clipped by 9 bases and J by 2 bases; unmatched bases: 10. Germline V gene sequence: CDR1 SGHNT, CDR2 YYREEE (reference sequence). CDR3 sequence (DNA): TGTGCCACCTCCCGGACTAGCGGGTCTACCTACGAGCAGTACTTC. This sequence encodes CATSRTSGSTYEQYF.

This clonotype rates as medium-sized. V and J are TRBV20-1 and TRBJ2-4; a weak D match, TRBD1 (6 bases). V was clipped by 5 bases and J by 7 bases, with 15 bases between them. The CDR3 runs to 13 residues. The germline V gene has CDR1 DFQATT and CDR2 SNEGSKA (reference sequence). In DNA, the CDR3 is TGCAGTGCTGAAACAGGGATAGGGAACATTCAGTACTTC. Its translation is CSAETGIGNIQYF.

Only a few counts were recorded for this clonotype. The chain couples TRBV6-5 to TRBJ1-1; D remains unclear. Germline CDR1 MNHEY, CDR2 SVGAGI. Trimming stripped 8 bases from V and 4 bases from J, with 17 bases between. The CDR3 contains 14 residues. CDR3 in amino acids: CASREGRRTTEAFF. In DNA form, the CDR3 reads TGTGCCAGCCGGGAGGGAAGGAGGACCACTGAAGCTTTCTTT.

The rearrangement uses TRBV20-1 and TRBJ2-1; no clear D gene. Deletions cut 6 bases from V and 7 bases from J, with 28 bases between. The CDR3 runs to 17 residues. CDR1 DFQATT and CDR2 SNEGSKA come from the germline V gene (reference sequence). The CDR3: CSAKVYFGWERNNEQFF. The CDR3 DNA reads TGCAGTGCAAAAGTGTATTTTGGATGGGAACGTAATAATGAGCAGTTCTTC.

This clonotype was picked up a small number of times. The gene calls are TRBV6-6 and TRBJ1-5; 10 bases agree with TRBD1. The CDR3 has 15 residues. Germline V gene sequence: CDR1 MNHNY, CDR2 SVGAGI (reference sequence). After removal of 6 bases from V and 6 bases from J, the junction contained 8 bases not matched to a gene. This chain's CDR3 is CASRDRGPGGQPQHF. In DNA form, the CDR3 reads TGTGCCAGCAGAGACAGGGGGCCAGGGGGTCAGCCCCAGCATTTT.

This clonotype was counted between two and nine times. V gene TRBV7-2 combines with J gene TRBJ2-7; D not certain. The CDR3 runs to 13 residues. CDR1 and CDR2 (germline): SGHTA, FQGNSA. With 5 bases removed from V and 4 bases from J, the gap between germline ends came to 12 bases. CDR3: CASSDSPPYEQYF. CDR3 coding DNA: TGTGCCAGCAGCGATAGCCCCCCTTACGAGCAGTACTTC.

This clonotype was detected ten times or more. The gene calls are TRBV11-2 and TRBJ2-1; TRBD2 agrees at 11 bases. Germline V gives CDR1 SGHAT, CDR2 FQNNGV. This CDR3 has 17 amino acids. The ends lost 1 base at V and 1 base at J; junction bases unmatched: 3. The CDR3 reads CASSLVLAGASYNEQFF. The CDR3 DNA reads as TGTGCCAGCAGCTTAGTACTAGCGGGAGCATCCTACAATGAGCAGTTCTTC.

The V and J genes are TRBV5-4 and TRBJ2-5, with 7 positions matching TRBD1. V lost 0 bases, J lost 4 bases, and 6 bases stayed unmatched. This CDR3 is 15 amino acids long. CDR1 is SGHNT, CDR2 YYREEE, per germline (reference sequence). The CDR3, as DNA: TGTGCCAGCAGCTTGGACAGGGGCCGAGGAGAGACCCAGTACTTC. Its protein product is CASSLDRGRGETQYF.

Here the CDR3 reads CAWRRGTENYEQYF. CDR3 nucleotides: TGTGCCTGGAGGCGGGGGACGGAGAACTACGAGCAGTACTTC. The rearrangement links TRBV30 to TRBJ2-7; 7 bases agree with TRBD2. This CDR3 is 14 amino acids long. Germline loops: CDR1 GTSNPN, CDR2 SVGIG (reference sequence). V was pared by 3 bases and J by 3 bases, with 8 bases of the junction left unmatched.

This chain uses TRBV12-3 or TRBV12-4 with TRBJ2-7; D unclear. Trimming stripped 5 bases from V and 1 base from J, with 9 bases between. CDR3 size: 13 residues. Here the CDR3 reads CASSPGQSYEQYF. CDR3 DNA sequence: TGTGCCAGCAGTCCCGGCCAGTCCTACGAGCAGTACTTC.

The chain links TRBV3-1 to TRBJ1-1; 10 bases fit TRBD1. V trimming: 3 bases; J trimming: 4 bases; junction bases outside the gene matches: 2. The CDR3 is 14 amino acids. CDR1 and CDR2 (germline): LGHDT, YNNKEL (reference sequence). The CDR3 sequence: CASSQTGGGTEAFF. In nucleotides, the CDR3 is TGTGCCAGCAGCCAGACAGGGGGCGGCACTGAAGCTTTCTTT.

The chain uses TRBV6-5 and TRBJ2-1; 12 bases align to TRBD2. There are 17 residues in the CDR3. The germline V gene has CDR1 MNHEY and CDR2 SVGAGI. Losses at the gene ends were 6 bases for V and 0 bases for J; bases not matched to a gene: 6. CDR3 region: CASSPLTSGGSYNEQFF. CDR3 in DNA: TGTGCCAGCAGCCCATTGACTAGCGGGGGCTCCTACAATGAGCAGTTCTTC.

This clonotype was counted a few times. The rearrangement uses TRBV29-1 and TRBJ1-1; no definite D call. Deletions cut 5 bases from V and 1 base from J, with 2 bases between. From germline, CDR1 is SQVTM and CDR2 ANQGSEA. The length of the CDR3 is 10 residues. CDR3 bases: TGCAGCGTTCGGAACACTGAAGCTTTCTTT. It encodes CSVRNTEAFF.

This clonotype was observed a few times. This chain connects TRBV7-2 to TRBJ2-1; 10 nucleotides line up with TRBD2. This CDR3 spans 17 amino acids. V gave up 5 bases and J gave up 6 bases; unmatched junction bases: 13. The V gene's germline CDR1 is SGHTA and CDR2 FQGNSA. The CDR3 region has the DNA TGTGCCAGCAGCCCCAGTGTATGGCTAGCGGGAGCCAATGAGCAGTTCTTC. This gives the protein CASSPSVWLAGANEQFF.

This clonotype was counted a few times. The chain is built from TRBV4-1 and TRBJ2-2; no definite D call. V lost 1 base, J lost 5 bases, and 14 bases lay in between. Looked up from germline, CDR1 is MGHRA and CDR2 is YSYEKL. The CDR3 length is 16 residues. The CDR3 bases are TGCGCCAGCAGCCAAGTCCCTCTAGTTAATACCGGGGAGCTGTTTTTT. Translated, it gives CASSQVPLVNTGELFF.

The chain has TRBV4-1 and TRBJ2-2, with 9 bases lining up with TRBD1. This CDR3 contains 15 residues. Germline CDR1 reads MGHRA; CDR2 reads YSYEKL. J lost 7 bases, V lost 4 bases, and 7 bases had no gene match. The CDR3 is CASSPWTGEGGELFF. Written as DNA, the CDR3 is TGCGCCAGCAGCCCCTGGACAGGGGAGGGCGGGGAGCTGTTTTTT.